The clone carrying this TCR beta chain showed up many times. RNA transcripts gave rise to amplified TCR beta CDR3 regions. During a first-round RT-PCR of the TCR CDR3, the HTBI primer set was used. TCRdb ran MiXCR on the multiplex PCR reads and lists one entry per CDR3 protein. The table shows 250,000 to 300,000 distinct CDR3 sequences, with more than 10% occurring only once. This CDR3 region has 15 residues. Unmatched junction bases numbered 7, after V lost 5 bases and J lost 1 base. Germline lookup yields CDR1 LNHDA and CDR2 SQIVND (reference sequence). The data originate from a study of T cells in Graves' hyperthyroidism and ophthalmopathy.

V gene TRBV19 combines with J gene TRBJ1-2; 7 positions agree with TRBD1. Sequencing was carried out using blood. The TCR originated in a woman in her twenties or thirties with Graves' hyperthyroidism that later progressed to Graves' ophthalmopathy. The CDR3 loop reads CASSPRQGDNYGYTF. CDR3 bases: TGTGCCAGTAGTCCAAGACAGGGAGATAACTATGGCTACACCTTC.